Below, 5 T cell receptor beta chains from the same sample are listed, as sequenced in a study of response to subunit inactivated influenza vaccine. TCRdb reprocessed the RT-PCR reads via MiXCR and lists one record per CDR3 protein. Of about 700,000 distinct CDR3 sequences in the sample, 15% to 18% were seen once. The specimen was PBMCs from blood, collected 11 to 12 days after vaccination. The receptor set was obtained from a man in his fifties who received an inactivated influenza vaccine.

The V gene is TRBV20-1, the J gene TRBJ2-7; TRBD1 matches at 9 bases. The CDR3 covers 14 residues. J lost 4 bases, V lost 6 bases, and 10 bases had no gene match. Germline assignment: CDR1 DFQATT and CDR2 SNEGSKA (reference sequence). The DNA of the CDR3 is TGCAGTGCCCCAACCGGGACAGGGAAGTACGAGCAGTACTTC. This codes for CSAPTGTGKYEQYF.

This clonotype was detected many times. The genes are TRBV10-3 and TRBJ2-1, with 8 bases identical to TRBD1. The trim removed 8 bases at V and 7 bases at J, leaving 4 bases unmatched. Per the germline V gene, CDR1 is ENHRY and CDR2 is SYGVKD. The length of the CDR3 is 12 residues. The DNA of the CDR3 is TGTGCCATCGGGACAGGTGAAAATGAGCAGTTCTTC. It encodes CAIGTGENEQFF.

This clonotype has more than one count but fewer than ten. This chain links TRBV11-2 with TRBJ2-7; D is ambiguous. Germline values: CDR1 SGHAT, CDR2 FQNNGV. V was trimmed by 3 bases and J by 3 bases, leaving 12 bases between them. This CDR3 is 14 amino acids long. The CDR3 protein is CASSFLPASYEQYF. The CDR3 DNA sequence: TGTGCCAGCAGCTTCCTGCCCGCGAGCTACGAGCAGTACTTC.

The rearrangement joins TRBV15 to TRBJ2-3; 12 nucleotides match TRBD1. J gave up 7 bases and V 0 bases, and 5 bases lay outside the gene matches. The germline CDR1 and CDR2 sequences are LNHNV and YYDKDF (reference sequence). The CDR3 runs 16 residues. DNA of the CDR3: TGTGCCACCAGCAGAGATGGGACAGGGGGCATTTATACGCAGTATTTT. Amino acids: CATSRDGTGGIYTQYF.

There are many counts of this clonotype. The chain uses TRBV12-3 or TRBV12-4 and TRBJ2-2, with 7 bases identical to TRBD2. J lost 4 bases, V lost 2 bases, and 7 bases had no gene match. This CDR3 has 16 residues. As DNA, the CDR3 is TGTGCCAGCAGTTTAATGAGCGGGGCGGTCACCGGGGAGCTGTTTTTT. Amino acids: CASSLMSGAVTGELFF.